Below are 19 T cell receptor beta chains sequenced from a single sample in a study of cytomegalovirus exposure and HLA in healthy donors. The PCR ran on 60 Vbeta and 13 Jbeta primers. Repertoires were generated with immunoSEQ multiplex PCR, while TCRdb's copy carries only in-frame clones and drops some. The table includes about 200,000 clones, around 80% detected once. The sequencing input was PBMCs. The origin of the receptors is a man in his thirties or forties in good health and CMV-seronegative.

The CDR3 spells CASSRDRYSYEQYF. CDR3 DNA: TGTGCCAGCAGTCGCGACAGGTACTCCTACGAGCAGTACTTC. V gene TRBV7-6 combines with J gene TRBJ2-7; possible D gene TRBD1, 6 bases. The CDR3 has 14 residues. Trimming removed 6 bases at V and 0 bases at J, with 12 bases between. The germline V gene encodes CDR1 SGHVS and CDR2 FNYEAQ.

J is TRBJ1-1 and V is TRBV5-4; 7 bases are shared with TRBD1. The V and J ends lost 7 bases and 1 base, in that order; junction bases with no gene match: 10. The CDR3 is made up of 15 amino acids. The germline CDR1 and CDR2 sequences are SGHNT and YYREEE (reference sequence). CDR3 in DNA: TGTGCCAGCGTTACCCAGGGACAGACGAACACTGAAGCTTTCTTT. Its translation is CASVTQGQTNTEAFF.

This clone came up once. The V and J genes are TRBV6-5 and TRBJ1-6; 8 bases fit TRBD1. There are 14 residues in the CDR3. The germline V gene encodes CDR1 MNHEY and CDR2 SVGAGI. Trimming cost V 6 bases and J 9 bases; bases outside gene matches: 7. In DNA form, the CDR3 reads TGTGCCAGCAGCCGACAGGGGAGTGGTTCACCCCTCCACTTT. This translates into CASSRQGSGSPLHF.

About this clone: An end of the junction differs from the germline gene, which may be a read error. The chain's CDR3 is CATSLPGSYEQYF. The CDR3 DNA sequence: TGTGCCACCAGCTTACCTGGGAGCTACGAGCAGTACTTC. The chain joins TRBV7-9 to TRBJ2-7, with D possibly being TRBD2 (5 bases). CDR3 length: 13 residues. The germline CDR1 and CDR2 sequences are SEHNR and FQNEAQ (reference sequence).

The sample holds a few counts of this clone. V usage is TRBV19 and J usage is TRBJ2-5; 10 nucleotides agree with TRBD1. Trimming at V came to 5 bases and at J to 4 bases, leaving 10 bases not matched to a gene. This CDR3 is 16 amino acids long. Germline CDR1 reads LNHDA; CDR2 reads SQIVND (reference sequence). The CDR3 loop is CASSSWTGGIGETQYF. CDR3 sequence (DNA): TGTGCCAGTAGTTCTTGGACAGGGGGTATTGGAGAGACCCAGTACTTC.

This CDR3 reads CASGQGIFTGELFF. In DNA form, the CDR3 reads TGTGCCAGCGGACAGGGTATTTTTACCGGGGAGCTGTTTTTT. The chain links TRBV6-1 to TRBJ2-2; TRBD1 aligns across 8 bases. With 8 bases clipped from V and 5 bases from J, the junction kept 7 bases outside the gene matches. The CDR3 runs 14 residues. The germline CDR1 and CDR2 sequences are MNHNS and SASEGT.

The CDR3 region is CATSHDRNTEAFF. Here the CDR3 DNA reads TGTGCCACCAGTCATGACAGGAACACTGAAGCTTTCTTT. The rearrangement uses TRBV15 and TRBJ1-1, with D tentatively TRBD1 (5 bases). V lost 6 bases to trimming and J lost 1 base, with 9 bases between them. The CDR3 has 13 amino acids. Germline-derived CDR1 and CDR2 are LNHNV and YYDKDF (reference sequence).

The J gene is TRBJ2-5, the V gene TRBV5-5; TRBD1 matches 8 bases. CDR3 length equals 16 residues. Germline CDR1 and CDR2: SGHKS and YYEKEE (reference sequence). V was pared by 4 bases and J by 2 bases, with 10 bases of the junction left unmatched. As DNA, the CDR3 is TGTGCCAGCAGCCAGGGCCATGGACAGGGACAAGAGACCCAGTACTTC. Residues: CASSQGHGQGQETQYF.

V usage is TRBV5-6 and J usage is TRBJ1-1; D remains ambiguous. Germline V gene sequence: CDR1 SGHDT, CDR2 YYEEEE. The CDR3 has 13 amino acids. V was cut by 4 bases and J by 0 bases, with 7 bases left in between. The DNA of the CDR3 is TGTGCCAGCAGCCTAAGCATGAACACTGAAGCTTTCTTT. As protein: CASSLSMNTEAFF.

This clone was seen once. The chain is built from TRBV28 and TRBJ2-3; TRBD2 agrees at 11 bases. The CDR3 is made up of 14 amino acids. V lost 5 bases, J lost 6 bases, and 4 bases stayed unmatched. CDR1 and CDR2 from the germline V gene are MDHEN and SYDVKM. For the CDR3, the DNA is TGTGCCAGCAGTAAACGACTAGCGGGGGATACGCAGTATTTT. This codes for CASSKRLAGDTQYF.

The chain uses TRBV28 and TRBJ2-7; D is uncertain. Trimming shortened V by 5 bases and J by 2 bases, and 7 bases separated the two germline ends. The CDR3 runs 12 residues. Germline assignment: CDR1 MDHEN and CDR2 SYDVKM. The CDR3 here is CASSTRAYEQYF. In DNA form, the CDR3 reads TGTGCCAGCAGTACCCGGGCCTACGAGCAGTACTTC.

CDR3 in DNA: TGTGCCAGCAGCTTGGACAGGGGGCTGAGTCAGCCCCAGCATTTT. This gives the protein CASSLDRGLSQPQHF. This chain connects TRBV11-3 to TRBJ1-5, with 11 bases aligning to TRBD1. In germline, CDR1 is SGHNT, CDR2 YENEEA. CDR3 length: 15 residues. The V segment lost 3 bases and the J segment 6 bases; nucleotides outside the gene matches: 4. The complete variable domain, with remaining parts taken from reference TRBV11-3 and TRBJ1-5, reads EAGVVQSPRYKIIEKKQPVAFWCNPISGHNTLYWYLQNLGQGPELLIRYENEEAVDDSQLPKDRFSAERLKGVDSTLKIQPAELGDSAVYLCASSLDRGLSQPQHFGDGTRLSIL.

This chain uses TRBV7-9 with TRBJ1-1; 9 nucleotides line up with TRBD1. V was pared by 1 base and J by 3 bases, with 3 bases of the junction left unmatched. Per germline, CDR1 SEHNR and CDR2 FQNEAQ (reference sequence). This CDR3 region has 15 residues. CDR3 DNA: TGTGCCAGCAGCTTAGACAGGGGGCGCGACACTGAAGCTTTCTTT. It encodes CASSLDRGRDTEAFF. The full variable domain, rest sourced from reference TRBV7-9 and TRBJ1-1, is DTGVSQNPRHKITKRGQNVTFRCDPISEHNRLYWYRQTLGQGPEFLTYFQNEAQLEKSRLLSDRFSAERPKGSFSTLEIQRTEQGDSAMYLCASSLDRGRDTEAFFGQGTRLTVV.

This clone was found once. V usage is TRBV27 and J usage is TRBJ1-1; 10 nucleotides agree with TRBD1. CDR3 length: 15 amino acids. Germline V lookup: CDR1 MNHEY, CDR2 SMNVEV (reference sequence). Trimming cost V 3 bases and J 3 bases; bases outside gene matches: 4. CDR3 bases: TGTGCCAGCAGTTTCTGGGGGACAGGGGACACTGAAGCTTTCTTT. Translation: CASSFWGTGDTEAFF.

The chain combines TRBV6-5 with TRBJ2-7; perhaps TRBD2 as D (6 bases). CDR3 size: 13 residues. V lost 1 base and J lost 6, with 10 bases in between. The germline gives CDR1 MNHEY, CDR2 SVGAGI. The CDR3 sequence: CASSYYGGGEQYF. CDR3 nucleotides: TGTGCCAGCAGTTACTACGGGGGTGGCGAGCAGTACTTC.

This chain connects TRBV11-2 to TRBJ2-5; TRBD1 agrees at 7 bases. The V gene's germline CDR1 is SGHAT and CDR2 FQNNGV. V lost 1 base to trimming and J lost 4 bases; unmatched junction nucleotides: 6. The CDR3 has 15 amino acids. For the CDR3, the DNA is TGTGCCAGCAGCTTAGGGGACAGAGGGCGAGAGACCCAGTACTTC. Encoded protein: CASSLGDRGRETQYF.

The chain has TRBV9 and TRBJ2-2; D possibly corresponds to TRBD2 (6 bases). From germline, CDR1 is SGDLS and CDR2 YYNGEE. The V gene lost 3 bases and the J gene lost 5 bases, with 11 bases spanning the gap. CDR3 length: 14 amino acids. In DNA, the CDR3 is TGTGCCAGCAGCGAACCCGCGGGGACCGGGGAGCTGTTTTTT. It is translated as CASSEPAGTGELFF. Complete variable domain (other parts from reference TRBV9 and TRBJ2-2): DSGVTQTPKHLITATGQRVTLRCSPRSGDLSVYWYQQSLDQGLQFLIQYYNGEERAKGNILERFSAQQFPDLHSELNLSSLELGDSALYFCASSEPAGTGELFFGEGSRLTVL.

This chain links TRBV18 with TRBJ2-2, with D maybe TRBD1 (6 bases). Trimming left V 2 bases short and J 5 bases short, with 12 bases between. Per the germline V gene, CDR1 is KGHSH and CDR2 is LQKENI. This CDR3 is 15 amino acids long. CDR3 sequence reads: CASSPFAGETGELFF. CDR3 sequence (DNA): TGTGCCAGCTCACCATTCGCAGGGGAGACCGGGGAGCTGTTTTTT.

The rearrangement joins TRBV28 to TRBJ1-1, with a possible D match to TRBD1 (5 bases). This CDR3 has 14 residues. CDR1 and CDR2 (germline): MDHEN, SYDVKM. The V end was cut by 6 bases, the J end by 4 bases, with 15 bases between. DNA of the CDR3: TGTGCCAGCAGCCTCCTGACAGACCTCACTGAAGCTTTCTTT. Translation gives CASSLLTDLTEAFF.